The entry that follows covers one T cell receptor beta chain sequence. The antigen is not known. Via MiXCR, TCRdb re-called the reads, giving one row per CDR3 protein. The profile covers 200,000 or so distinct CDR3 sequences, with 25% to 30% appearing a single time and approximately 30% taken by the ten largest. The data stem from a study of T cell repertoires in cytomegalovirus infection. Turning to the study itself: Both a matching HLA type and CMV infection were indicated by public TCR beta signatures.

Study-level results: HLA-C-restricted, CMV-specific TCR beta clonotypes were dominant ex vivo. Frequencies of public TCR beta families were cumulated, and this identified carriers of CMV plus the relevant HLA.

The CDR3 has 14 residues. Germline V CDR1 and CDR2: SEHNR, FQNEAQ (reference sequence). Trimming removed 1 base at V and 5 bases at J, with 11 bases between. Sequencing input: PBMCs. The chain carries TRBV7-9 and TRBJ1-1; possible D gene TRBD1, 6 bases. The receptor was derived from a human donor in good health (CMV status not recorded). Some clones in this sample may be carry-over from other donors' samples. CDR3 sequence: CASSLVSRGTEAFF. CDR3 sequence (DNA): TGTGCCAGCAGCTTAGTGAGCAGGGGTACTGAAGCTTTCTTT.